The present T cell receptor (beta chain) was sequenced within a study of identical twins. Study-level points and caveats: It was out-of-frame TCR alpha sharing in monozygotic twins that models underestimated. The same donors were not followed; conclusions instead depended on cross-sectional statistical analysis. Insertion counts were lower in abundant cord blood beta clonotypes, a trend that memory repertoires did not show. An excess of low generation probability was shown by twin-shared out-of-frame alpha sequences.

This clonotype was counted between two and nine times. Antigen: not known. TCRdb re-called the 5' RACE reads through MiXCR, storing one row per CDR3 protein. The profile shows 310,000 or so distinct CDR3 sequences, approximately 8.5% of them singletons. Separately, the same data were catalogued under a study of yellow fever vaccine responses in identical twins.

The sequence was collected from a young woman in good health. Sequencing was done on a sample of memory (CD45RO+) T cells sorted from blood.

CDR3: CASSPSGHTYEQYF. CDR3 nucleotide sequence: TGTGCCAGCAGTCCCAGCGGGCATACCTACGAGCAGTACTTC. The chain has TRBV6-1 and TRBJ2-7; a weak D match, TRBD2 (6 bases). Germline CDR1 MNHNS, CDR2 SASEGT. This CDR3 is built from 14 residues. The germline V and J ends were trimmed by 5 bases and 2 bases, with 13 bases remaining between them.